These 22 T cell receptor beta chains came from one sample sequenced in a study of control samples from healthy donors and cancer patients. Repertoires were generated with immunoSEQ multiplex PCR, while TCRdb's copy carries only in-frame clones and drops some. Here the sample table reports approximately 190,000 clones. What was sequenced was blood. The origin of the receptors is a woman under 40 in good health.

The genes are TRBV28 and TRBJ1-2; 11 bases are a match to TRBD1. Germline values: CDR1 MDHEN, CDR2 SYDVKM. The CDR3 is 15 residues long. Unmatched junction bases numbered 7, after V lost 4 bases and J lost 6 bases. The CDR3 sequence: CASSSQGTGGNGYTF. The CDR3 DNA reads TGTGCCAGCAGTTCCCAGGGGACAGGGGGTAATGGCTACACCTTC.

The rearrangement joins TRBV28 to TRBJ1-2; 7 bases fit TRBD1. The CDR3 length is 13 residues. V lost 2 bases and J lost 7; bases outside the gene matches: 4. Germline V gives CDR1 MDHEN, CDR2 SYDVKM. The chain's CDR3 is CASSLGQGVGYTF. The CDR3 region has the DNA TGTGCCAGCAGTTTAGGGCAGGGGGTTGGCTACACCTTC.

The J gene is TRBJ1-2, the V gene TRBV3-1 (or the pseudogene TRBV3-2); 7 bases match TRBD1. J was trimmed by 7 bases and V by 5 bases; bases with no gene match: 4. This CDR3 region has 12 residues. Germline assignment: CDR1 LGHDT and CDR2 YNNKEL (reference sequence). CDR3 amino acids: CASSWRQGGYTF. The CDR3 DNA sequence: TGTGCCAGCAGCTGGCGACAGGGTGGCTACACCTTC.

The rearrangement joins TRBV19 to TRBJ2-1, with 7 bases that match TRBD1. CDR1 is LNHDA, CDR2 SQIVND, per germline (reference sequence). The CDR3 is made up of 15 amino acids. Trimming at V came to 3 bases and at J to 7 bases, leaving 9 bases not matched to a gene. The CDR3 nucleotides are TGTGCCAGTAGTATCGCCGGGACAGCCATTAATGAGCAGTTCTTC. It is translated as CASSIAGTAINEQFF.

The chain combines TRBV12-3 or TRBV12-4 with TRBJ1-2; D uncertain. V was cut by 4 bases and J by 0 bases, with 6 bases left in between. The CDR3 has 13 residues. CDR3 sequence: CASSYAANYGYTF. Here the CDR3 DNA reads TGTGCCAGCAGTTATGCGGCTAACTATGGCTACACCTTC.

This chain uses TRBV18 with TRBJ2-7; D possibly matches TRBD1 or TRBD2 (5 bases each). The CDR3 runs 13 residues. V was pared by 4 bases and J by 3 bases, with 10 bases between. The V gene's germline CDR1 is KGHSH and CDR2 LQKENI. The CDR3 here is CASSLTGGYEQYF. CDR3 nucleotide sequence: TGTGCCAGCTCACTCACTGGGGGCTACGAGCAGTACTTC.

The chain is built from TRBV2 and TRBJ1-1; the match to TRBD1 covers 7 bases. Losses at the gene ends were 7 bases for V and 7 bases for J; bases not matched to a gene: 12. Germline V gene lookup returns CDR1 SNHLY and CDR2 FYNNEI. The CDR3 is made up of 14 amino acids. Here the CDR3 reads CASIAGGGFVEAFF. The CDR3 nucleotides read TGTGCCAGCATTGCAGGGGGAGGTTTCGTTGAAGCTTTCTTT.

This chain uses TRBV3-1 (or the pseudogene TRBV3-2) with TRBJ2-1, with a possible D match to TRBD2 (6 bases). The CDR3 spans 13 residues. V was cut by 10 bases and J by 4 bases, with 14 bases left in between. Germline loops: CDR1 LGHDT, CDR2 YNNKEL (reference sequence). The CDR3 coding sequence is TGTGCCACCACTAGCCCCCCATACAATGAGCAGTTCTTC. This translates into CATTSPPYNEQFF.

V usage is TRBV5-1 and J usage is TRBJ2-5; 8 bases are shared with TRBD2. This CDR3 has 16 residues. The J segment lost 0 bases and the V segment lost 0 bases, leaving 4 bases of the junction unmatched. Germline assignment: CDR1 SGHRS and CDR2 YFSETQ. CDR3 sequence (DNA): TGCGCCAGCAGCTTGGTGGGTAGCGGGGACCAAGAGACCCAGTACTTC. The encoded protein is CASSLVGSGDQETQYF.

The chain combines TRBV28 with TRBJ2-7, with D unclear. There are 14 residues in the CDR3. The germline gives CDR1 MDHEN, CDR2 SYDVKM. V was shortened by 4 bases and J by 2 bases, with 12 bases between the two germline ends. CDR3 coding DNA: TGTGCCAGCAGTTCCTACGTGGACCCCTACGAGCAGTACTTC. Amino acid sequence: CASSSYVDPYEQYF.

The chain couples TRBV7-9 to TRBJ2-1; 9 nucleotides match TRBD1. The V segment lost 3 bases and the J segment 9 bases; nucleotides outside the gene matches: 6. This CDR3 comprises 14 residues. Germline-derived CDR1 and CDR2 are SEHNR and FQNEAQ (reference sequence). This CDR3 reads CASSFLGQGFEQFF. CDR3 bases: TGTGCCAGCAGCTTCCTGGGACAGGGTTTTGAGCAGTTCTTC.

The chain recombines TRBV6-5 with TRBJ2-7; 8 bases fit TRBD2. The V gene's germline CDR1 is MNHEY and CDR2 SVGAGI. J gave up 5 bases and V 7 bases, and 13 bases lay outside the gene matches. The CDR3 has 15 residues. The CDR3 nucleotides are TGTGCCAGCATCGGAGGGGGACTAGAGACCCACGAGCAGTACTTC. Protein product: CASIGGGLETHEQYF.

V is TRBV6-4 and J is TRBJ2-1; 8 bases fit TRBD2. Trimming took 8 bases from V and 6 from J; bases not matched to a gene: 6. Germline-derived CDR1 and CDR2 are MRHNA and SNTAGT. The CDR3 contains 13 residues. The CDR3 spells CASPAGASNEQFF. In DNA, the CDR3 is TGTGCCAGCCCAGCGGGGGCGAGCAATGAGCAGTTCTTC.

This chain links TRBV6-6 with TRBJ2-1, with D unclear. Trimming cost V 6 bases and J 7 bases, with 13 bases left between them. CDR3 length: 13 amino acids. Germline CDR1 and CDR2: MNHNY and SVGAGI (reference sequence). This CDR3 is CASSNSVENEQFF. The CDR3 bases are TGTGCCAGCAGCAATTCGGTTGAAAATGAGCAGTTCTTC.

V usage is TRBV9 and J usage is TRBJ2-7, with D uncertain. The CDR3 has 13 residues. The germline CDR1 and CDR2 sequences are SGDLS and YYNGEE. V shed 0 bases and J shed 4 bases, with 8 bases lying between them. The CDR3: CASSVGDRYEQYF. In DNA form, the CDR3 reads TGTGCCAGCAGCGTAGGAGACCGATACGAGCAGTACTTC. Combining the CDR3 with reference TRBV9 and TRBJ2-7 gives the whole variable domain DSGVTQTPKHLITATGQRVTLRCSPRSGDLSVYWYQQSLDQGLQFLIQYYNGEERAKGNILERFSAQQFPDLHSELNLSSLELGDSALYFCASSVGDRYEQYFGPGTRLTVT.

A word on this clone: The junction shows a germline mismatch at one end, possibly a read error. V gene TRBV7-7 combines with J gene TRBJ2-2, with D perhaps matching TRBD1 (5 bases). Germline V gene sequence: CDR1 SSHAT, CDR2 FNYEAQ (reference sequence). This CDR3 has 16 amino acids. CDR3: CASSRTPSANTGELFF. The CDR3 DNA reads TGTGCTAGCAGCCGGACACCCTCCGCGAACACCGGGGAGCTGTTTTTT.

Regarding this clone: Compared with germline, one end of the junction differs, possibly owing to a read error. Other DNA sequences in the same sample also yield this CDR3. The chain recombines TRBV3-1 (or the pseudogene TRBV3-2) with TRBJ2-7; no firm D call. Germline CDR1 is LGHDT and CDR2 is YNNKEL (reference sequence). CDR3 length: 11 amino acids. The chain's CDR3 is CASSQDVRQYF. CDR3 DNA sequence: TGCGCCAGCAGCCAAGACGTTCGGCAGTACTTC.

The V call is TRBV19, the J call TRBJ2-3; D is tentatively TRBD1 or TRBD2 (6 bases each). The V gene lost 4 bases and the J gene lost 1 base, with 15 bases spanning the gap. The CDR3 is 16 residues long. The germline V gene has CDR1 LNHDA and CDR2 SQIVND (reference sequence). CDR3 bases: TGTGCCAGTAGTACGGTAGTGGGGGGCGGCACAGATACGCAGTATTTT. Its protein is CASSTVVGGGTDTQYF. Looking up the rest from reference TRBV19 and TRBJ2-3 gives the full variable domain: DGGITQSPKYLFRKEGQNVTLSCEQNLNHDAMYWYRQDPGQGLRLIYYSQIVNDFQKGDIAEGYSVSREKKESFPLTVTSAQKNPTAFYLCASSTVVGGGTDTQYFGPGTRLTVL.

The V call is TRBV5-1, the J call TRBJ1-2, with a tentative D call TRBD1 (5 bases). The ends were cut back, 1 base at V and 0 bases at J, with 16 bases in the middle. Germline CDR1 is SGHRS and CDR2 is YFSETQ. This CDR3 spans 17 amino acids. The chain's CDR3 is CASSLRGSATSNYGYTF. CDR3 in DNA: TGCGCCAGCAGCTTGAGGGGCAGCGCGACCTCTAACTATGGCTACACCTTC.

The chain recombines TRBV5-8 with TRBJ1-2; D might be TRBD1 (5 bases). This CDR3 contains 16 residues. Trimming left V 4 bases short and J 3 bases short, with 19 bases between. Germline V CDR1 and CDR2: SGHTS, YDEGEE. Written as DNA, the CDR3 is TGTGCCAGCAGCCTCGGGCAGGGTGACTACCACTATGGCTACACCTTC. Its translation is CASSLGQGDYHYGYTF.

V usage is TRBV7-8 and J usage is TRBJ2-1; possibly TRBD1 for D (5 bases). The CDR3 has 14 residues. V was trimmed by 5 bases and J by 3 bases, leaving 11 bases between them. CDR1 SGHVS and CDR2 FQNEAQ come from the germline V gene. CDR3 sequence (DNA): TGTGCCAGCAGCCCCGACAGTTTCTACAATGAGCAGTTCTTC. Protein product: CASSPDSFYNEQFF.

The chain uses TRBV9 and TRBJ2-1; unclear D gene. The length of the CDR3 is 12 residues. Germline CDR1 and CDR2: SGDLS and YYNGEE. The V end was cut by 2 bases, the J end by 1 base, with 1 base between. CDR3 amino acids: CASSVSYNEQFF. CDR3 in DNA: TGTGCCAGCAGCGTTTCCTACAATGAGCAGTTCTTC.